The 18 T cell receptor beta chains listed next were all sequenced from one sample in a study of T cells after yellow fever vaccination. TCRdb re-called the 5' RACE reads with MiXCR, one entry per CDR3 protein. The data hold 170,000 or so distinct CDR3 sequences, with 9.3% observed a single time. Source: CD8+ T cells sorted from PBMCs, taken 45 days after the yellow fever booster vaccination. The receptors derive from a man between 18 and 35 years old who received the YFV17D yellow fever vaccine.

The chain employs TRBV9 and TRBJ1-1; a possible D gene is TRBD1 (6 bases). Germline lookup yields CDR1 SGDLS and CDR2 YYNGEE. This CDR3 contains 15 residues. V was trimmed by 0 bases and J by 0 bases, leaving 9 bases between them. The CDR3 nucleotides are TGTGCCAGCAGCGTAGAGGGGGGAATGAACACTGAAGCTTTCTTT. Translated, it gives CASSVEGGMNTEAFF.

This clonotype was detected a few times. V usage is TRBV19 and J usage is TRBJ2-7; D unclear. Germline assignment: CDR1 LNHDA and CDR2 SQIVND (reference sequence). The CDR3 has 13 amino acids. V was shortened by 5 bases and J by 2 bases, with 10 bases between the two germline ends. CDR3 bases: TGTGCCAGTAGTCCCGGTAGGGCCTACGAGCAGTACTTC. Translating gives CASSPGRAYEQYF.

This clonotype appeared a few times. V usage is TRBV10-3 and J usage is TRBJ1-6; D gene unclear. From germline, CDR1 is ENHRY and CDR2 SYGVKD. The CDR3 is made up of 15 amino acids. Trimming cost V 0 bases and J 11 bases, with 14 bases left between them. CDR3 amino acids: CAISESISGFPPLHF. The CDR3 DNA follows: TGTGCCATCAGTGAGTCGATTTCCGGGTTTCCACCCCTCCACTTT.

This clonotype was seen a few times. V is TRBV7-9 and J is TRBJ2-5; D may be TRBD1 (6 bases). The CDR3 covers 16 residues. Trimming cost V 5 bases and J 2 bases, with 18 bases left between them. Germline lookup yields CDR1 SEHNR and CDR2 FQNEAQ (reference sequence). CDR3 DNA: TGTGCCAGCAGCCCCCAAACCGGGACATCACAAGAGACCCAGTACTTC. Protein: CASSPQTGTSQETQYF.

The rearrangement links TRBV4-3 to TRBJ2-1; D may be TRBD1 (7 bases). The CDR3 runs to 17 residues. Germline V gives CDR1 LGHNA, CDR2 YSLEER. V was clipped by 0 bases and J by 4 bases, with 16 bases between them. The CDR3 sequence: CASSQDLEGASYNEQFF. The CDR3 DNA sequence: TGCGCCAGCAGCCAAGATCTGGAGGGGGCGAGTTACAATGAGCAGTTCTTC.

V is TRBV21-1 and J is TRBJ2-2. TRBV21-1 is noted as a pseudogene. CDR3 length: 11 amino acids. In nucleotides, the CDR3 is TGTGCCAGCTGGGATGCAAGGGGGCTGTTTTTT. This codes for CASWDARGLFF.

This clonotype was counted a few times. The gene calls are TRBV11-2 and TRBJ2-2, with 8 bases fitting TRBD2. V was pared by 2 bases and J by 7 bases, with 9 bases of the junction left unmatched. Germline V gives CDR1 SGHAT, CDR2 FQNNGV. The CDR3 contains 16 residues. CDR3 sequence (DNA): TGTGCCAGCAGCTTAAGGCCGGGGGGGCTGAGCGGGGAGCTGTTTTTT. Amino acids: CASSLRPGGLSGELFF. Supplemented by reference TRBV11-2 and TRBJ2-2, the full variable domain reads EAGVAQSPRYKIIEKRQSVAFWCNPISGHATLYWYQQILGQGPKLLIQFQNNGVVDDSQLPKDRFSAERLKGVDSTLKIQPAKLEDSAVYLCASSLRPGGLSGELFFGEGSRLTVL.

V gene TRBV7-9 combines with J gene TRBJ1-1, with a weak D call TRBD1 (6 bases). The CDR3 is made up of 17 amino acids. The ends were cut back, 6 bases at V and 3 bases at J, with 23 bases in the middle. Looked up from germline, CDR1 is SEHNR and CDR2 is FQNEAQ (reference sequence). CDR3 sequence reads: CASSNAPAGAADTEAFF. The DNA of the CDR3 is TGTGCCAGCAGTAACGCACCCGCAGGGGCGGCAGACACTGAAGCTTTCTTT.

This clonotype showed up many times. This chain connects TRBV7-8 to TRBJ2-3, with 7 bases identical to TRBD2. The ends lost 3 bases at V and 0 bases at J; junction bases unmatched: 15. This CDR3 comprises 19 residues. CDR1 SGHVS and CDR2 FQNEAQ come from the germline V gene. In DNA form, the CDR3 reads TGTGCCAGCAGCTTGATCGGGCTAGCGGTTTTTTCTAGCACAGATACGCAGTATTTT. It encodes CASSLIGLAVFSSTDTQYF. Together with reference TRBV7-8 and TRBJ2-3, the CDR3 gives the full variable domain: GAGVSQSPRYKVAKRGQDVALRCDPISGHVSLFWYQQALGQGPEFLTYFQNEAQLDKSGLPSDRFFAERPEGSVSTLKIQRTQQEDSAVYLCASSLIGLAVFSSTDTQYFGPGTRLTVL.

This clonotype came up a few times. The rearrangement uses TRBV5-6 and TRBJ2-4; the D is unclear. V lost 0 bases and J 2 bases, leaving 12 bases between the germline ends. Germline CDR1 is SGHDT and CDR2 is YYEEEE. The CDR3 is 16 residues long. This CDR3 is CASSLAWNSPKNIQYF. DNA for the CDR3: TGTGCCAGCAGCTTGGCTTGGAATAGCCCCAAAAACATTCAGTACTTC.

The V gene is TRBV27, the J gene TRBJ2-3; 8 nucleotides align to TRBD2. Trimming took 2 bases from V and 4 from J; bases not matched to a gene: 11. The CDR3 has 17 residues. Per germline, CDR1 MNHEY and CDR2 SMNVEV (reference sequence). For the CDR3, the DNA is TGTGCCAGCAGTTTAGAAGCGGGGGCCCCAGGGGCAGATACGCAGTATTTT. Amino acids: CASSLEAGAPGADTQYF.

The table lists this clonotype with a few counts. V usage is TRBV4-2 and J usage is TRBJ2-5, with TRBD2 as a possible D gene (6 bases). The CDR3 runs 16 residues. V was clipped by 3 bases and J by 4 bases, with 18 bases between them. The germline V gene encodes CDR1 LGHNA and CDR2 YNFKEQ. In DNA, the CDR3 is TGTGCCAGCAGCCAGACGGAGGGGAGTCTTGGAGAGACCCAGTACTTC. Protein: CASSQTEGSLGETQYF.

CDR3 bases: TGTGCCAGCAGCTTCCAATGGGCAACTAATGAAAAACTGTTTTTT. Translating gives CASSFQWATNEKLFF. The chain couples TRBV7-8 to TRBJ1-4; unclear D gene. Germline V gene sequence: CDR1 SGHVS, CDR2 FQNEAQ. This CDR3 has 15 amino acids. V lost 3 bases and J lost 0, with 8 bases in between.

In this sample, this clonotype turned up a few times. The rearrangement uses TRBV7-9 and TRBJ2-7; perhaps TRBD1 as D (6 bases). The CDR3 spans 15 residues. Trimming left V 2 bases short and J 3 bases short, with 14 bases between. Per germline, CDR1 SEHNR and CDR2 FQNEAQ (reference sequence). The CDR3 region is CASSLQQGYLYEQYF. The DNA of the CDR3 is TGTGCCAGCAGCTTACAGCAGGGGTACCTCTACGAGCAGTACTTC.

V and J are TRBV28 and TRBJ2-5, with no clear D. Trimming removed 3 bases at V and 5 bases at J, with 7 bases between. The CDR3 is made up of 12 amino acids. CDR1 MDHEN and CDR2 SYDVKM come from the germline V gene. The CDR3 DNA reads TGTGCCAGCAGTTTCTGGCAGGAGACCCAGTACTTC. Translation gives CASSFWQETQYF.

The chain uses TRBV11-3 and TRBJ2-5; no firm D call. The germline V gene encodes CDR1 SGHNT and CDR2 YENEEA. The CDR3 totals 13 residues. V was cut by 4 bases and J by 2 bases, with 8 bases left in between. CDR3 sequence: CASSSTEQETQYF. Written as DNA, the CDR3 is TGTGCCAGCAGCTCGACGGAACAAGAGACCCAGTACTTC. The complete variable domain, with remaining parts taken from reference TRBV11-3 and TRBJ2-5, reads EAGVVQSPRYKIIEKKQPVAFWCNPISGHNTLYWYLQNLGQGPELLIRYENEEAVDDSQLPKDRFSAERLKGVDSTLKIQPAELGDSAVYLCASSSTEQETQYFGPGTRLLVL.

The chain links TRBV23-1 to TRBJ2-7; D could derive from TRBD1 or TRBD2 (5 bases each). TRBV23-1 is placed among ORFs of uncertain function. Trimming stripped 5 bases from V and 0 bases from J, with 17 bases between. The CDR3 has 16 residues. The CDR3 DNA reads TGCGCCAGCAGTAGAAAACGGGACCGGGACTCCTACGAGCAGTACTTC. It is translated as CASSRKRDRDSYEQYF.

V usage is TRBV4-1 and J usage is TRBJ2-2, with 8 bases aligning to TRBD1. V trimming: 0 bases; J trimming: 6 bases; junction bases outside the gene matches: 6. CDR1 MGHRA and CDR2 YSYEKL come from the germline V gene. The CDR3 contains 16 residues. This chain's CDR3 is CASSQDYRGTAGELFF. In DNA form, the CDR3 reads TGCGCCAGCAGCCAAGATTACAGGGGGACGGCCGGGGAGCTGTTTTTT.